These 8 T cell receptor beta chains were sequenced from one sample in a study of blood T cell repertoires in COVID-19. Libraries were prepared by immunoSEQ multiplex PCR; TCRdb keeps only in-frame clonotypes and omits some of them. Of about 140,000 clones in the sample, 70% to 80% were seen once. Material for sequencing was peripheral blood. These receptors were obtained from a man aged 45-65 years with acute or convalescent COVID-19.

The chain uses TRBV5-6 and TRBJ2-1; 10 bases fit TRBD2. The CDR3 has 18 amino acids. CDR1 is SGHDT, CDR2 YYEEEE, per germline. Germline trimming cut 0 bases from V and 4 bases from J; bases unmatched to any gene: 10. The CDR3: CASSLGLAGSAVYNEQFF. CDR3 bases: TGTGCCAGCAGCTTGGGACTAGCGGGTTCCGCTGTGTACAATGAGCAGTTCTTC.

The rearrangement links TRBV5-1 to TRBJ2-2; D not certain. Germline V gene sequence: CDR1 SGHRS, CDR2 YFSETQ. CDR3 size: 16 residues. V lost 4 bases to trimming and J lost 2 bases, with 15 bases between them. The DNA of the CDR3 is TGCGCCAGCAGCCCACGTCTAGGTATAAACACCGGGGAGCTGTTTTTT. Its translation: CASSPRLGINTGELFF.

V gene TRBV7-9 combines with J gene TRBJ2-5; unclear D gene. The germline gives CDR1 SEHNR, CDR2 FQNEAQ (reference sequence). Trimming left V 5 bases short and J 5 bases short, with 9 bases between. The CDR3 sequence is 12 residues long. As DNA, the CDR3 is TGTGCCAGCAGCCCAATCATTGAGACCCAGTACTTC. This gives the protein CASSPIIETQYF.

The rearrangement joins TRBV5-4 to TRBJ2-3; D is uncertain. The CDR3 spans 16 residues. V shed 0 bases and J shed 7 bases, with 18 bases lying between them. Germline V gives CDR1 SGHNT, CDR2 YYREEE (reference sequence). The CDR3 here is CASSLGADVRQNTQYF. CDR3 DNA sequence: TGTGCCAGCAGCTTGGGGGCCGATGTCAGGCAAAATACGCAGTATTTT.

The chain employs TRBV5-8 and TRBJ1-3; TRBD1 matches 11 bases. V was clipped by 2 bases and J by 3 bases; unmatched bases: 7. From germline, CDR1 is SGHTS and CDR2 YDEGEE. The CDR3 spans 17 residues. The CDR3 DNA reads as TGTGCCAGCAGCTTCGGACAGGGGGCAGGTGGTGGAAACACCATATATTTT. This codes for CASSFGQGAGGGNTIYF.

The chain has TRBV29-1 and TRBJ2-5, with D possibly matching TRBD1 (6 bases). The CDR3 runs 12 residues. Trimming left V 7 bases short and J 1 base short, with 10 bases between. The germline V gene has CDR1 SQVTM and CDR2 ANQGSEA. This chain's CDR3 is CSATTGQETQYF. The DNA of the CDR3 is TGCAGCGCTACGACAGGCCAAGAGACCCAGTACTTC.

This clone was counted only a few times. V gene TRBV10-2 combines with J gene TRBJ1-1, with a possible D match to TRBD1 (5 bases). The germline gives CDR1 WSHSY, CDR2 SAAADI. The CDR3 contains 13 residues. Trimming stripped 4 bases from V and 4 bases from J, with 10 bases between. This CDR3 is CASSVGRGTEAFF. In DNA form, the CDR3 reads TGCGCCAGCAGTGTAGGTAGGGGCACTGAAGCTTTCTTT.

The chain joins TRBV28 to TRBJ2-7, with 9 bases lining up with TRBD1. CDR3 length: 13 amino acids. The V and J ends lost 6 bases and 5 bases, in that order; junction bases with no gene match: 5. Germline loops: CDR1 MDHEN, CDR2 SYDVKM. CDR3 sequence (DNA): TGTGCCAGCAGCAACAGGGGGCGCCACGAGCAGTACGTC. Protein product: CASSNRGRHEQYV.